The next 13 T cell receptor beta chains were all read from a single sample in a study of cytotoxic CD8 clonotypes in ibrutinib-treated CLL. Produced via immunoSEQ multiplex PCR; TCRdb's table is partial and in-frame only. Among 110,000 to 150,000 clones, 76% were seen once, and the ten largest hold 5% to 5.5%. This specimen consisted of PBMCs, obtained after 24 months of ibrutinib treatment. Every receptor here comes from a human donor with chronic lymphocytic leukemia.

This chain links TRBV2 with TRBJ2-1; D is perhaps TRBD2 (6 bases). The CDR3 is 14 residues long. Trimming removed 4 bases from V and 10 bases from J, with 17 bases in between. CDR1 is SNHLY and CDR2 is FYNNEI in the germline V gene. The CDR3 sequence is CASSVERVEGEQFF. For the CDR3, the DNA is TGTGCCAGCAGTGTGGAGCGGGTCGAGGGGGAGCAGTTCTTC.

The chain links TRBV9 to TRBJ2-5; TRBD2 matches 12 bases. V lost 0 bases, J lost 5 bases, and 8 bases stayed unmatched. Per the germline V gene, CDR1 is SGDLS and CDR2 is YYNGEE. The CDR3 is 17 amino acids. The CDR3 sequence is CASSVGTSGDLGETQYF. The CDR3, as DNA: TGTGCCAGCAGCGTAGGGACTAGCGGGGACCTGGGGGAGACCCAGTACTTC. Combining the CDR3 with reference TRBV9 and TRBJ2-5 gives the whole variable domain DSGVTQTPKHLITATGQRVTLRCSPRSGDLSVYWYQQSLDQGLQFLIQYYNGEERAKGNILERFSAQQFPDLHSELNLSSLELGDSALYFCASSVGTSGDLGETQYFGPGTRLLVL.

The gene calls are TRBV18 and TRBJ1-2; tentative D call: TRBD1 (5 bases). This CDR3 has 12 residues. Germline V lookup: CDR1 KGHSH, CDR2 LQKENI. The V end was cut by 3 bases, the J end by 12 bases, with 14 bases between. This CDR3 is CASSPSQGVHTF. DNA for the CDR3: TGTGCCAGCTCACCTAGCCAGGGTGTCCACACCTTC.

V usage is TRBV7-2 and J usage is TRBJ1-1; D gene unclear. This CDR3 is 14 amino acids long. CDR1 SGHTA and CDR2 FQGNSA come from the germline V gene. Trimming cost V 3 bases and J 1 base, with 9 bases left between them. Written as DNA, the CDR3 is TGTGCCAGCAGCTTGGGGAGTACGAACACTGAAGCTTTCTTT. It is translated as CASSLGSTNTEAFF.

The J gene is TRBJ2-7, the V gene TRBV6-5, with 8 positions matching TRBD2. The V segment lost 0 bases and the J segment 2 bases; nucleotides outside the gene matches: 0. The CDR3 consists of 14 residues. CDR1 is MNHEY and CDR2 is SVGAGI in the germline V gene. CDR3 amino acids: CASSYSGLAYEQYF. CDR3 nucleotide sequence: TGTGCCAGCAGTTACTCGGGACTAGCCTACGAGCAGTACTTC.

The chain recombines TRBV5-1 with TRBJ1-1, with D tentatively TRBD1 (5 bases). Germline V gives CDR1 SGHRS, CDR2 YFSETQ. The V end lost 4 bases, the J end lost 1 base, and 8 bases lay between the germline ends. The CDR3 has 13 amino acids. The CDR3 reads CASSTTANTEAFF. CDR3 DNA: TGCGCCAGCAGCACGACAGCGAACACTGAAGCTTTCTTT.

This clone came up once. The CDR3 bases are TGCGCCAGCAGCTTCACGAGGGCCAGGGACACTGAAGCTTTCTTT. This sequence encodes CASSFTRARDTEAFF. The V and J genes are TRBV5-1 and TRBJ1-1; the D gene is possibly TRBD1 (5 bases). V was trimmed by 2 bases and J by 3 bases, leaving 14 bases between them. The CDR3 runs to 15 residues. Germline V gene data show CDR1 as SGHRS and CDR2 as YFSETQ.

The V call is TRBV4-3, the J call TRBJ2-7; 9 positions agree with TRBD1. Germline trimming cut 3 bases from V and 0 bases from J; bases unmatched to any gene: 3. Germline V gene data show CDR1 as LGHNA and CDR2 as YSLEER. CDR3 length: 15 amino acids. CDR3 loop: CASSHGTGLSYEQYF. The CDR3 DNA reads as TGCGCCAGCAGCCACGGGACAGGGCTCTCCTACGAGCAGTACTTC.

This chain connects TRBV18 to TRBJ1-1; D perhaps matches TRBD1 (6 bases). The germline gives CDR1 KGHSH, CDR2 LQKENI. The ends were cut back, 3 bases at V and 1 base at J, with 9 bases in the middle. The CDR3 is 14 amino acids. DNA of the CDR3: TGTGCCAGCTCACCGGGGACACAGAACACTGAAGCTTTCTTT. It is translated as CASSPGTQNTEAFF.

V is TRBV15 and J is TRBJ2-2; D ambiguous. This CDR3 contains 12 residues. V was shortened by 5 bases and J by 8 bases, with 9 bases between the two germline ends. Germline V gene data show CDR1 as LNHNV and CDR2 as YYDKDF (reference sequence). This chain's CDR3 is CATSPGLGELFF. The CDR3 DNA reads TGTGCCACCAGCCCCGGGCTGGGGGAGCTGTTTTTT.

This clone was seen more than once but under ten times. The J gene is TRBJ1-1, the V gene TRBV30, with D perhaps matching TRBD1 (5 bases). V was cut by 4 bases and J by 9 bases, with 12 bases left in between. Germline-derived CDR1 and CDR2 are GTSNPN and SVGIG (reference sequence). CDR3 length: 11 amino acids. The CDR3, as DNA: TGTGCCTGGACGGGGCGTCCGCAAGCTTTCTTT. Protein: CAWTGRPQAFF.

V gene TRBV12-2 combines with J gene TRBJ2-3; TRBD2, the table's D call, lacks a check against the DNA. TRBV12-2 corresponds to a pseudogene. The CDR3 is made up of 17 amino acids. The CDR3 nucleotides are TGTGCAAGTCGCTTAGTAGGGGGGGGCAGACCCACAGATACGCAGTATTTT. Translating gives CASRLVGGGRPTDTQYF.

The chain combines TRBV7-2 with TRBJ1-2; 7 nucleotides line up with TRBD1. Germline V gene sequence: CDR1 SGHTA, CDR2 FQGNSA. The CDR3 extends over 13 amino acids. Trimming removed 5 bases from V and 6 bases from J; junction bases left unmatched: 6. CDR3 loop: CASSPGQRDGYTF. DNA for the CDR3: TGTGCCAGCAGCCCGGGACAGAGGGATGGCTACACCTTC.